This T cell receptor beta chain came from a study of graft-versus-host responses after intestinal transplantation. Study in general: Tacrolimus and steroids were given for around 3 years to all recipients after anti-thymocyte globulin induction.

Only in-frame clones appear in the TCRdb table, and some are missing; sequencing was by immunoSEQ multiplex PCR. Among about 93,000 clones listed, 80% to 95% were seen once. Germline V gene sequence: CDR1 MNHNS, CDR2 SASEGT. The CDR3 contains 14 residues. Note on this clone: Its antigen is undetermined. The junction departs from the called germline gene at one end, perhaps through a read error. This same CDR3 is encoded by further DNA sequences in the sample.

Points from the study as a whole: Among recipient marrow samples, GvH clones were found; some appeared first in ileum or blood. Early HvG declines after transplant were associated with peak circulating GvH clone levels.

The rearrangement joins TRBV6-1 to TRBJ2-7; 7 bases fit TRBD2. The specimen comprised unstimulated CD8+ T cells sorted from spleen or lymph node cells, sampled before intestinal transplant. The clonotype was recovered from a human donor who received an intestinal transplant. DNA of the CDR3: TGCGCCAGCCTGGCTAGCGGCCTTTCCTACGAGCAGTACTTC. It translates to CASLASGLSYEQYF.